These 31 T cell receptor beta chains share one sample of origin, sequenced in a study of OX40 agonist ivuxolimab in advanced cancers. Produced via immunoSEQ multiplex PCR; TCRdb's table is partial and in-frame only. Among about 36,000 clones, around 77% were seen once, and the ten largest hold approximately 20%. Material: CD4+ or CD8+ T cells sorted from blood, obtained in a trial of the OX40 agonist ivuxolimab. These receptors came from an adult with an advanced solid tumor such as melanoma, head and neck, liver or kidney cancer.

V and J are TRBV30 and TRBJ2-1; 7 positions agree with TRBD1. CDR3 length: 16 amino acids. The germline gives CDR1 GTSNPN, CDR2 SVGIG (reference sequence). After removal of 4 bases from V and 7 bases from J, the junction contained 16 bases not matched to a gene. The CDR3 is CAWKGLVSGGWNEQFF. CDR3 nucleotide sequence: TGTGCCTGGAAGGGTCTGGTTTCAGGGGGATGGAATGAGCAGTTCTTC.

The chain joins TRBV7-2 to TRBJ1-1, with D perhaps TRBD1 (6 bases). Trimming took 1 base from V and 7 from J, leaving 16 bases between them. CDR1 and CDR2 from the germline V gene are SGHTA and FQGNSA. The CDR3 is 15 amino acids. The CDR3 DNA reads TGTGCCAGCAGCTTAGACGCGGGGGCGGGAATTGAAGCTTTCTTT. It translates to CASSLDAGAGIEAFF.

The rearrangement joins TRBV6-6 to TRBJ1-1, with 9 bases fitting TRBD1. The CDR3 runs 15 residues. Germline CDR1 reads MNHNY; CDR2 reads SVGAGI (reference sequence). V was pared by 0 bases and J by 5 bases, with 4 bases of the junction left unmatched. The CDR3 sequence is CASSYSGTGSTEAFF. DNA of the CDR3: TGTGCCAGCAGTTACTCGGGGACAGGGAGTACTGAAGCTTTCTTT.

The chain carries TRBV21-1 and TRBJ1-1; the table's D call of TRBD1 was not tested on the DNA. TRBV21-1 is recorded as a pseudogene. The CDR3 covers 15 residues. This CDR3 reads CASRCHPPRFFEAFF. DNA of the CDR3: TGTGCCAGCAGGTGTCATCCGCCCAGGTTTTTTGAAGCTTTCTTT.

The chain has TRBV4-1 and TRBJ1-2; D remains ambiguous. The germline V and J ends were trimmed by 4 bases and 2 bases, with 11 bases remaining between them. This CDR3 region has 14 residues. Per the germline V gene, CDR1 is MGHRA and CDR2 is YSYEKL. The CDR3 region has the DNA TGCGCCAGCAGCCCGGTGGGCGGAAACTATGGCTACACCTTC. Amino acids: CASSPVGGNYGYTF.

This chain connects TRBV29-1 to TRBJ2-1, with 7 nucleotides matching TRBD2. Germline values: CDR1 SQVTM, CDR2 ANQGSEA. J was trimmed by 10 bases and V by 7 bases; bases with no gene match: 4. CDR3 length: 10 amino acids. The CDR3 DNA sequence: TGCAGCGCACGGGAGGAGGAGCAGTTCTTC. The encoded protein is CSAREEEQFF.

The chain joins TRBV19 to TRBJ1-5; D gene unclear. This CDR3 region has 13 residues. CDR1 is LNHDA and CDR2 is SQIVND in the germline V gene (reference sequence). The V end lost 7 bases, the J end lost 6 bases, and 13 bases lay between the germline ends. CDR3 loop: CASTPIMGQPQHF. As DNA, the CDR3 is TGTGCCAGTACCCCTATCATGGGTCAGCCCCAGCATTTT. Variable domain in full (rest from reference TRBV19 and TRBJ1-5): DGGITQSPKYLFRKEGQNVTLSCEQNLNHDAMYWYRQDPGQGLRLIYYSQIVNDFQKGDIAEGYSVSREKKESFPLTVTSAQKNPTAFYLCASTPIMGQPQHFGDGTRLSIL.

This sequence joins TRBV7-2 and TRBJ2-7; 10 nucleotides line up with TRBD2. The V segment lost 6 bases and the J segment 3 bases; nucleotides outside the gene matches: 8. This CDR3 is built from 15 residues. Looked up from germline, CDR1 is SGHTA and CDR2 is FQGNSA. The CDR3 loop is CASSPTSGISYEQYF. CDR3 sequence (DNA): TGTGCCAGCAGTCCTACTAGCGGGATTAGCTACGAGCAGTACTTC.

This rearrangement joins TRBV5-4 to TRBJ2-1, with TRBD1 as a possible D gene (5 bases). Trimming took 4 bases from V and 4 from J, leaving 9 bases between them. Germline V CDR1 and CDR2: SGHNT, YYREEE (reference sequence). The CDR3 is 13 residues long. CDR3 residues: CASSLTAYNEQFF. In DNA, the CDR3 is TGTGCCAGCAGCCTGACAGCTTACAATGAGCAGTTCTTC.

The chain couples TRBV28 to TRBJ2-5; 11 nucleotides agree with TRBD1. Per germline, CDR1 MDHEN and CDR2 SYDVKM. This CDR3 comprises 15 residues. The junction had 6 bases not matched to a gene; V was cut back by 4 bases and J by 5 bases. The CDR3 DNA is TGTGCCAGCAGTTCGGCTGGGACAGGGGGGGAGACCCAGTACTTC. Amino acid sequence: CASSSAGTGGETQYF. Full variable domain (missing parts from reference TRBV28 and TRBJ2-5): DVKVTQSSRYLVKRTGEKVFLECVQDMDHENMFWYRQDPGLGLRLIYFSYDVKMKEKGDIPEGYSVSREKKERFSLILESASTNQTSMYLCASSSAGTGGETQYFGPGTRLLVL.

V and J are TRBV10-1 and TRBJ2-1; D remains ambiguous. With 0 bases removed from V and 3 bases from J, the gap between germline ends came to 15 bases. Germline CDR1 reads WNHNN; CDR2 reads SYGVQD (reference sequence). This CDR3 contains 17 residues. CDR3 region: CASSESKGRQLYNEQFF. The CDR3 nucleotides read TGCGCCAGCAGTGAGTCAAAGGGTCGGCAGCTCTACAATGAGCAGTTCTTC.

The genes are TRBV5-6 and TRBJ2-7; 7 bases are a match to TRBD1. The CDR3 length is 16 residues. V lost 1 base, J lost 7 bases, and 14 bases stayed unmatched. Germline CDR1 reads SGHDT; CDR2 reads YYEEEE. As DNA, the CDR3 is TGTGCCAGCAGCTTGATACAGGGGCTCCCTTCTGGGGAGCAGTACTTC. This gives the protein CASSLIQGLPSGEQYF.

Judged by abundance, this clone is medium-sized (0.01 to 0.1%). V is TRBV28 and J is TRBJ2-5, with D tentatively TRBD2 (6 bases). From germline, CDR1 is MDHEN and CDR2 SYDVKM. Trimming stripped 3 bases from V and 4 bases from J, with 9 bases between. The CDR3 contains 13 residues. The CDR3 bases are TGTGCCAGCAGTTTGCTGGAGGGAGAGACCCAGTACTTC. Translated, it gives CASSLLEGETQYF. The variable domain in full, completed from reference TRBV28 and TRBJ2-5, reads DVKVTQSSRYLVKRTGEKVFLECVQDMDHENMFWYRQDPGLGLRLIYFSYDVKMKEKGDIPEGYSVSREKKERFSLILESASTNQTSMYLCASSLLEGETQYFGPGTRLLVL.

This clone has a handful of counts. Other DNA sequences in this specimen translate into the identical CDR3. The chain combines TRBV6-5 with TRBJ1-1; 9 nucleotides align to TRBD1. The V segment lost 4 bases and the J segment 2 bases; nucleotides outside the gene matches: 2. The CDR3 has 14 residues. Germline CDR1 reads MNHEY; CDR2 reads SVGAGI. CDR3 amino acids: CASSLTGGNTEAFF. CDR3 nucleotide sequence: TGTGCCAGCAGTTTGACAGGGGGAAACACTGAAGCTTTCTTT.

Only one count was recorded for this clone. The chain links TRBV28 to TRBJ1-5; the D is unclear. V shed 8 bases and J shed 5 bases, with 16 bases lying between them. Per germline, CDR1 MDHEN and CDR2 SYDVKM. This CDR3 comprises 14 residues. For the CDR3, the DNA is TGTGCCAGCGAAAGTGGTACTTCTTATCAGCCCCAGCATTTT. This codes for CASESGTSYQPQHF.

The chain combines TRBV7-9 with TRBJ1-1; D remains ambiguous. The CDR3 runs 14 residues. Germline values: CDR1 SEHNR, CDR2 FQNEAQ (reference sequence). Trimming removed 5 bases at V and 0 bases at J, with 10 bases between. The chain's CDR3 is CASSVGPLNTEAFF. CDR3 in DNA: TGTGCCAGCAGCGTGGGCCCCTTGAACACTGAAGCTTTCTTT.

This chain links TRBV5-1 with TRBJ2-1; a possible D gene is TRBD2 (5 bases). V gave up 4 bases and J gave up 6 bases, with 20 bases separating them. The CDR3 spans 16 residues. Germline lookup yields CDR1 SGHRS and CDR2 YFSETQ. The CDR3 loop is CASSPSVSGPLNEQFF. The CDR3 DNA reads as TGCGCCAGCAGCCCTTCGGTCAGCGGCCCTCTCAATGAGCAGTTCTTC.

The CDR3 here is CASSQGGQGHEQYF. The CDR3 DNA follows: TGTGCCAGCAGCCAAGGGGGACAGGGCCACGAGCAGTACTTC. V is TRBV9 and J is TRBJ2-7; 9 bases are shared with TRBD1. J gave up 5 bases and V 4 bases, and 7 bases lay outside the gene matches. Germline values: CDR1 SGDLS, CDR2 YYNGEE. The CDR3 spans 14 residues. Supplemented by reference TRBV9 and TRBJ2-7, the full variable domain reads DSGVTQTPKHLITATGQRVTLRCSPRSGDLSVYWYQQSLDQGLQFLIQYYNGEERAKGNILERFSAQQFPDLHSELNLSSLELGDSALYFCASSQGGQGHEQYFGPGTRLTVT.

V is TRBV7-8 and J is TRBJ2-1; 11 bases line up with TRBD2. The CDR3 loop spans 19 amino acids. The trim removed 5 bases at V and 3 bases at J, leaving 15 bases unmatched. Per the germline V gene, CDR1 is SGHVS and CDR2 is FQNEAQ. CDR3 sequence (DNA): TGTGCCAGCAGCGAACTAGCGGGAGTGGGATTGGGGATCTACAATGAGCAGTTCTTC. It encodes CASSELAGVGLGIYNEQFF.

The V call is TRBV27, the J call TRBJ1-1; D is unresolved. Germline V gene data show CDR1 as MNHEY and CDR2 as SMNVEV (reference sequence). Trimming removed 0 bases from V and 7 bases from J, with 12 bases in between. There are 14 residues in the CDR3. The CDR3 reads CASSLSVSTGEAFF. CDR3 coding DNA: TGTGCCAGCAGTTTATCAGTGTCGACGGGTGAAGCTTTCTTT.

This sequence joins TRBV13 and TRBJ1-2; maybe TRBD1 (5 bases). The length of the CDR3 is 14 residues. V lost 5 bases to trimming and J lost 6 bases, with 16 bases between them. The germline gives CDR1 PRHDT, CDR2 FYEKMQ (reference sequence). Here the CDR3 DNA reads TGTGCCAGCAGCCAAGGGACGGCGTCGGATGGCTACACCTTC. Protein: CASSQGTASDGYTF.

The gene calls are TRBV5-6 and TRBJ1-6; D is unresolved. Trimming removed 0 bases from V and 7 bases from J, with 14 bases in between. The CDR3 loop spans 16 amino acids. The V gene's germline CDR1 is SGHDT and CDR2 YYEEEE. This CDR3 reads CASSLALEEKNSPLHF. DNA for the CDR3: TGTGCCAGCAGCTTGGCCCTCGAGGAGAAAAATTCACCCCTCCACTTT.

This clone was seen a handful of times. V is TRBV9 and J is TRBJ2-2; D remains unclear. The germline V gene has CDR1 SGDLS and CDR2 YYNGEE. Deletions cut 0 bases from V and 7 bases from J, with 4 bases between. This CDR3 spans 12 amino acids. The CDR3 DNA reads as TGTGCCAGCAGCGTAGTAGACGGGGAGCTGTTTTTT. Translated, it gives CASSVVDGELFF.

V and J are TRBV11-3 and TRBJ2-3; 10 bases align to TRBD1. V shed 5 bases and J 6 bases; nucleotides not matched to a gene: 2. Germline V lookup: CDR1 SGHNT, CDR2 YENEEA. The CDR3 contains 13 residues. The CDR3 sequence: CASSPGQGDTQYF. In nucleotides, the CDR3 is TGTGCCAGCAGCCCGGGACAGGGGGATACGCAGTATTTT.

The chain uses TRBV6-4 and TRBJ1-2; no firm D call. CDR1 is MRHNA and CDR2 is SNTAGT in the germline V gene. This CDR3 contains 12 residues. V lost 8 bases and J lost 4, with 11 bases in between. Here the CDR3 DNA reads TGTGCCAGCGGATATGGGTCCTATGGCTACACCTTC. Protein: CASGYGSYGYTF.

This clone was detected only once. In DNA, the CDR3 is TGCGCCAGCAGCCAAGGGTTTGGGGGTACCAATCAGCCCCAGCATTTT. Amino acids: CASSQGFGGTNQPQHF. The chain has TRBV4-1 and TRBJ1-5; maybe TRBD1 (5 bases). The CDR3 totals 16 residues. Germline CDR1 is MGHRA and CDR2 is YSYEKL. The ends were cut back, 1 base at V and 3 bases at J, with 13 bases in the middle.

This clone appeared a few times. V usage is TRBV6-1 and J usage is TRBJ2-5; D not resolved. CDR1 MNHNS and CDR2 SASEGT come from the germline V gene. Trimming stripped 6 bases from V and 0 bases from J, with 11 bases between. The CDR3 consists of 14 residues. The CDR3, as DNA: TGTGCCAGCAGATCGTGGGCGTACCAAGAGACCCAGTACTTC. Amino acid sequence: CASRSWAYQETQYF.

J is TRBJ1-4 and V is TRBV7-6; D is ambiguous. CDR3 length: 17 amino acids. Looked up from germline, CDR1 is SGHVS and CDR2 is FNYEAQ. The V and J ends lost 5 bases and 4 bases respectively, with 20 bases between them. The CDR3 is CASSRHSAAEINEKLFF. The CDR3 DNA sequence: TGTGCCAGCAGCCGTCATTCGGCAGCAGAAATTAATGAAAAACTGTTTTTT.

V and J are TRBV12-5 and TRBJ2-7, with a possible D match to TRBD2 (6 bases). The CDR3 extends over 15 amino acids. The germline V and J ends were trimmed by 0 bases and 7 bases, with 16 bases remaining between them. Looked up from germline, CDR1 is LGHNT and CDR2 is FRNRAP. The CDR3 loop is CASGLVGLQLREQYF. CDR3 DNA: TGTGCTAGTGGTTTGGTGGGACTCCAGTTGAGGGAGCAGTACTTC.

The chain combines TRBV5-1 with TRBJ2-7; no reliable D call. V was trimmed by 0 bases and J by 2 bases, leaving 15 bases between them. The CDR3 is 16 residues long. The germline V gene has CDR1 SGHRS and CDR2 YFSETQ. The CDR3 DNA follows: TGCGCCAGCAGCTTGGAAGAGACGGCTTCACCCTACGAGCAGTACTTC. The encoded protein is CASSLEETASPYEQYF. The variable domain in full, completed from reference TRBV5-1 and TRBJ2-7, reads KAGVTQTPRYLIKTRGQQVTLSCSPISGHRSVSWYQQTPGQGLQFLFEYFSETQRNKGNFPGRFSGRQFSNSRSEMNVSTLELGDSALYLCASSLEETASPYEQYFGPGTRLTVT.

This clone has just a few counts. The chain joins TRBV11-2 to TRBJ1-1; no clear D gene. Germline V gene lookup returns CDR1 SGHAT and CDR2 FQNNGV. Trimming took 0 bases from V and 11 from J, leaving 19 bases between them. The CDR3 totals 15 residues. DNA of the CDR3: TGTGCCAGCAGCTTAGAGGGTATTAGAAGAACGGGGGCTTTCTTT. Amino acid sequence: CASSLEGIRRTGAFF.